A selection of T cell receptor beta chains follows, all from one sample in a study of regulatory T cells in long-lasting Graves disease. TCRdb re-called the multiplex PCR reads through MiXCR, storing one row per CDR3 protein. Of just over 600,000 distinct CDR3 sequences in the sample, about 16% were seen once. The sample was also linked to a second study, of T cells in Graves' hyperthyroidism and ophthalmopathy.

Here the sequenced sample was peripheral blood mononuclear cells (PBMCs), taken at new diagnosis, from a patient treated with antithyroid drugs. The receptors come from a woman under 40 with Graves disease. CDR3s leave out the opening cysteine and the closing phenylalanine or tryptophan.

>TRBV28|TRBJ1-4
ASRAGVDNEKLF
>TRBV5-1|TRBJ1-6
ASSPTGTINSPLH
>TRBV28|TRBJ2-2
ASGLAGVNTGELF
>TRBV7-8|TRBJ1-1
ASSLLPFADTEAF
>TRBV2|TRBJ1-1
ASRYRGNTEAF
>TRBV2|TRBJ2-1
ASRVSGGYNEQF
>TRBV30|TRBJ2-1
AWILGGTYNEQF
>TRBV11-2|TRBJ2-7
ASSTSGTGAGHERY
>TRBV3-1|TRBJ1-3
ASSQGAVSGNTIY
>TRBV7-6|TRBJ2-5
ASSPGPGTSLETQY
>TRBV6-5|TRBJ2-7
ASGYSRQKPYEQY
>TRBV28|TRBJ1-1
ASSSRNVTANTEAF
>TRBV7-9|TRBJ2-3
ASRFADTQY
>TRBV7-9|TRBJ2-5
ASKWDRGETQY
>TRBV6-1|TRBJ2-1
ASSEVGGTYNEQF
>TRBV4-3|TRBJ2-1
ASSQHTGTSGNNEQF
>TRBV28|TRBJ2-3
ASRLVTVTDTQY
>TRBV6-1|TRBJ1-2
ASSTQYGYT
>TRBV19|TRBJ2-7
ASSTGQYVEQY
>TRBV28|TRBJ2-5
ASSAPGRVQETQY
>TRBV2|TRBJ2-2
ASRGLAGDTGELF
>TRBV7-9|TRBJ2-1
ASAASGSYEQF
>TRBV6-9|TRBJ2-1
ASSYPQTSGSSYNEQF
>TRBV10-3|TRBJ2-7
AISHSSGRNPYEQY
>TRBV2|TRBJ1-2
ANPLDRESGYT
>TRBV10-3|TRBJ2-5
AASPVGGGETQY
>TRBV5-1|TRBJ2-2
ASSFDLGAGELF
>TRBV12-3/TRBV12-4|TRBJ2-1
ASSLLPGNYNEQF
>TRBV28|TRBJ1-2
ASSRAGGYT
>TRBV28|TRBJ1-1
ASSLITGVMNTEAF
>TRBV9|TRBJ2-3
ASSASPSGSTDTQY
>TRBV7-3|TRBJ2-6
ASSPGTLTPNSGANVLT
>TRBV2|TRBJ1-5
ASSVGVGGGNQPQH
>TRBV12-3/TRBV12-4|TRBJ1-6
ASSDRGPSPLH
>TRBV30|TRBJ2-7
AWTSGRSEQY
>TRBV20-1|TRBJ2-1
RVTGTSGSYEQF
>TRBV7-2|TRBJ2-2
ASSSQGFGELF
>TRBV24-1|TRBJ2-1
ATSETSGQQGQF
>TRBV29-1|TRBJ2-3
SVEVHSAGTQY
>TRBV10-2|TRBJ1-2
ASLKDRGGYT